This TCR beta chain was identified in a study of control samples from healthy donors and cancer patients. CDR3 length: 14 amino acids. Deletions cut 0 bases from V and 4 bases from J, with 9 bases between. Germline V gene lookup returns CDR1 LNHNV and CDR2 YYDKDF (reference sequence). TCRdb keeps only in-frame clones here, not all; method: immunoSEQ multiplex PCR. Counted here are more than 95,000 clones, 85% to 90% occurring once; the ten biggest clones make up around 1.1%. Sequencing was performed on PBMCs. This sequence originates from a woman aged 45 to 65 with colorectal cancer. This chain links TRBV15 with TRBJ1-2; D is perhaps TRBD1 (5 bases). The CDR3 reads CATSRDFGGYGYTF. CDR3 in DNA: TGTGCCACCAGCAGAGATTTCGGGGGCTATGGCTACACCTTC.